The entry below describes one T cell receptor (beta chain). This CDR3 has 13 amino acids. V was cut by 5 bases and J by 0 bases, with 7 bases left in between. Germline V gene sequence: CDR1 SEHNR, CDR2 FQNEAQ (reference sequence). This entry is derived from a study of T cells in localized non-small cell lung cancer. Sequenced by immunoSEQ multiplex PCR; TCRdb stores in-frame clones only, minus some. This sample has approximately 22,000 clones, with less than 90% found just once. This receptor was obtained from a man aged 40 to 70 with stage II squamous cell lung carcinoma. The sample in question was PBMCs, obtained before any cancer treatment. This chain uses TRBV7-9 with TRBJ1-1, with D hard to call. The CDR3 region is CASSTTVNTEAFF. The CDR3 DNA sequence: TGTGCCAGCAGCACTACAGTGAACACTGAAGCTTTCTTT.